The clone carrying this T cell receptor (beta chain) was observed a few times. The data were obtained in a study of beta chain features in type 1 diabetes. Markers CD45RO/CCR7/CD25/CD127/CD95/CD27 served to sort CD4+ naive, central memory, regulatory and stem cell-like memory cells. All of the isolated RNA was reverse transcribed, so expressed TCRB transcripts were sequenced. Method: immunoSEQ multiplex PCR; TCRdb's copy keeps in-frame clones and lacks some. Of 35,000 to 45,000 clones listed, 50% to 75% are singletons. The sequence was obtained from a woman under 40 in good health. The source material was Tregs from blood.

CDR3 DNA: TGTGCCAGCAGTGCCGTAACAGGGGCCCATCAGCCCCAGCATTTT. Amino acids: CASSAVTGAHQPQHF. This chain joins TRBV6-1 and TRBJ1-5; 7 bases align to TRBD1. Germline-derived CDR1 and CDR2 are MNHNS and SASEGT. There are 15 residues in the CDR3. V was pared by 4 bases and J by 5 bases, with 8 bases of the junction left unmatched.